Listed below are T cell receptor beta chains from one sample, sequenced in a study of T cells in Graves' hyperthyroidism and ophthalmopathy. Using its own MiXCR run on the multiplex PCR reads, TCRdb lists one record per CDR3 protein. Here the sample spans more than 500,000 distinct CDR3 sequences, under 20% being singletons. The sequencing sample was made of blood. All receptors come from a woman aged 25 to 39 with Graves' hyperthyroidism. Both conserved end residues are part of each CDR3. Each record gives: J gene, D gene, V gene, clone size, CDR3 protein, CDR3 DNA. D genes are given only for firm matches. Clone size is stated in some rows and not others, as once, few, many or a class when expanded.

J: TRBJ2-5; D: NA; V: TRBV7-3; size: many; CDR3: CASSLWGQETQYF; DNA: TGTGCCAGCAGCTTATGGGGACAAGAGACCCAGTACTTC
J: TRBJ2-1; D: NA; V: TRBV28; size: many; CDR3: CASQLGGGGNEQFF; DNA: TGTGCCAGCCAATTAGGGGGAGGAGGCAATGAGCAGTTCTTC
J: TRBJ1-5; D: TRBD1; V: TRBV6-2/TRBV6-3; size: few; CDR3: CASSYHTDRERVQSNQPQHF; DNA: TGTGCCAGCAGTTACCATACGGACAGGGAGAGGGTCCAAAGCAATCAGCCCCAGCATTTT
J: TRBJ2-3; D: TRBD2; V: TRBV19; size: few; CDR3: CASIRSSGAWGTQYF; DNA: TGTGCCAGTATAAGGTCTAGCGGGGCTTGGGGGACGCAGTATTTT
J: TRBJ1-6; D: NA; V: TRBV7-2; size: NA; CDR3: CASSLARNNSPLHF; DNA: TGTGCCAGCAGCTTAGCCCGAAATAATTCACCCCTCCACTTT
J: TRBJ2-1; D: TRBD2; V: TRBV20-1; size: many; CDR3: CSARRGAGPNNEQFF; DNA: TGCAGTGCTAGAAGGGGAGCGGGGCCAAACAATGAGCAGTTCTTC
J: TRBJ2-7; D: NA; V: TRBV20-1; size: many; CDR3: CSARAWTMGRNEQYF; DNA: TGCAGTGCTAGAGCCTGGACGATGGGCAGGAACGAGCAGTACTTC
J: TRBJ2-2; D: NA; V: TRBV10-3; size: few; CDR3: CAIRVLLNTGELFF; DNA: TGTGCCATCAGAGTACTTCTGAACACCGGGGAGCTGTTTTTT
J: TRBJ2-3; D: NA; V: TRBV29-1; size: NA; CDR3: CSPRGITDTQYF; DNA: TGCAGCCCCCGGGGCATAACAGATACGCAGTATTTT
J: TRBJ1-5; D: NA; V: TRBV28; size: many; CDR3: CASRGVLGNQPQHF; DNA: TGTGCCAGCAGGGGGGTTCTCGGCAATCAGCCCCAGCATTTT
J: TRBJ1-2; D: NA; V: TRBV7-3; size: NA; CDR3: CASSLSGLEGYTF; DNA: TGTGCCAGCAGCTTATCAGGGTTGGAGGGCTACACCTTC
J: TRBJ1-1; D: NA; V: TRBV18; size: many; CDR3: CARRRLVENTEAFF; DNA: TGTGCCCGTAGGAGGTTGGTAGAGAACACTGAAGCTTTCTTT